This TCR beta chain was recovered during a study of immune evolution from preneoplasia to lung adenocarcinoma. Profiled with immunoSEQ multiplex PCR; TCRdb holds only in-frame clones, not every one. The sample includes about 5,000 clones, around 78% of them seen just once. The receptor was derived from a person between 70 and 80 years old with lung adenocarcinoma. Sequenced: FFPE adjacent normal lung tissue.

This CDR3 is CASSLDPQGSRETQYF. For the CDR3, the DNA is TGTGCCAGCAGCTTAGATCCGCAGGGGTCTAGGGAGACCCAGTACTTC. V is TRBV11-2 and J is TRBJ2-5; a possible D gene is TRBD1 (6 bases). V lost 0 bases and J lost 5, with 16 bases in between. The CDR3 is 16 residues long. The germline CDR1 and CDR2 sequences are SGHAT and FQNNGV.